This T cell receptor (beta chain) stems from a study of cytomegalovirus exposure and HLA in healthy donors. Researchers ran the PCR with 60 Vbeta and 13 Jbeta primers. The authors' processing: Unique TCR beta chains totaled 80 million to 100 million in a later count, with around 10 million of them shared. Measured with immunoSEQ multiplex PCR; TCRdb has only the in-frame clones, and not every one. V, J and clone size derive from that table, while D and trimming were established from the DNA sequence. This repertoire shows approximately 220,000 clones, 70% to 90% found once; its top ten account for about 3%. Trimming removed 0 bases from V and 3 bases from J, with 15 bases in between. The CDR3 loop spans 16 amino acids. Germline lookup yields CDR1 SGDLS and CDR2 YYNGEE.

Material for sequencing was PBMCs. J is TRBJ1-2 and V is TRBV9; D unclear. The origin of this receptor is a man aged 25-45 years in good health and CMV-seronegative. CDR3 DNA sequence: TGTGCCAGCAGCGTAGAAGACTCGGTGCCCCACTATGGCTACACCTTC. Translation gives CASSVEDSVPHYGYTF.